This T cell receptor beta chain was recovered during a study of metastatic and nonmetastatic thyroid tumors. TCRdb called clones again from the PCR reads with MiXCR. This table holds 80,000 to 85,000 clones, under 15% found once. Trimming took 2 bases from V and 1 from J, leaving 11 bases between them. The CDR3 has 15 residues. Germline V lookup: CDR1 SGHVS, CDR2 FQNEAQ. This clone was counted ten times or more. Thyroid surgery had not been preceded by any treatment in any patient. Sequences were obtained from tumor tissue. J is TRBJ1-1 and V is TRBV7-8; D uncertain. The clonotype was recovered from a female donor with papillary thyroid cancer or a benign thyroid nodule (not recorded which). Some clones in this sample may be carry-over from other donors' samples. This CDR3 reads CASSLYGRTNTEAFF. The CDR3 DNA reads TGTGCCAGCAGCTTATACGGACGGACGAACACTGAAGCTTTCTTT.